This record looks at one T cell receptor beta chain sequence and its context. The sample originates from a study of control samples from healthy donors and cancer patients. Profiling relied on immunoSEQ multiplex PCR, and the TCRdb table lists in-frame clones only, not all of them. The sample yields roughly 120,000 clones, just over 90% seen once. The CDR3 consists of 15 residues. V trimming: 6 bases; J trimming: 6 bases; junction bases outside the gene matches: 12. From germline, CDR1 is MDHEN and CDR2 SYDVKM. The sequenced sample consisted of blood. The V call is TRBV28, the J call TRBJ2-7, with 9 bases that match TRBD1. The sequence was collected from a woman younger than 35 in good health. CDR3 in DNA: TGTGCCAGCAGACTTCCGGGACAGGGCCGTGGCGAGCAGTACTTC. It encodes CASRLPGQGRGEQYF.